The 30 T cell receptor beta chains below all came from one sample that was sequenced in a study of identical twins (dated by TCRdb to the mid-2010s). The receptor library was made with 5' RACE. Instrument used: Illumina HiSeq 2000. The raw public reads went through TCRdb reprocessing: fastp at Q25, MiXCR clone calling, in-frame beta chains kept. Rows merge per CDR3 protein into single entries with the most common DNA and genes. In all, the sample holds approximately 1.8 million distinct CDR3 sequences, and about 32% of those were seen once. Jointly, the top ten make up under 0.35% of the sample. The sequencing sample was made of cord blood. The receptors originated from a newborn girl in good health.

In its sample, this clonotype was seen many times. The CDR3 reads CASSMSQGTKNIQYF. In DNA form, the CDR3 reads TGCGCCAGCAGCATGTCACAGGGAACCAAAAACATTCAGTACTTC. The genes are TRBV5-1 and TRBJ2-4; perhaps TRBD1 as D (6 bases). V dropped 4 bases and J dropped 2 bases, with 13 bases sitting between them. CDR3 length: 15 amino acids. The V gene's germline CDR1 is SGHRS and CDR2 YFSETQ.

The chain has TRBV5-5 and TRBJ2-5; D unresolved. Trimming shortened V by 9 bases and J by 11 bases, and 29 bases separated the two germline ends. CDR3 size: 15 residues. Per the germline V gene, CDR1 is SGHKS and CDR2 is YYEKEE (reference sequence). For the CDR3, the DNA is TGTGCCAACACCAAACCGGGCCTCCTAGGCGATGAGCAGTACTTC. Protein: CANTKPGLLGDEQYF.

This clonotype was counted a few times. CDR3 nucleotide sequence: TGTGCCAGCAGTGACGGGCCAGAAGGAAACGGGTATGAGCAGTTCTTC. As protein: CASSDGPEGNGYEQFF. The chain employs TRBV25-1 and TRBJ2-1; D remains unclear. CDR3 length: 16 amino acids. Germline V gene data show CDR1 as MGHDK and CDR2 as SYGVNS. V was pared by 3 bases and J by 8 bases, with 20 bases between.

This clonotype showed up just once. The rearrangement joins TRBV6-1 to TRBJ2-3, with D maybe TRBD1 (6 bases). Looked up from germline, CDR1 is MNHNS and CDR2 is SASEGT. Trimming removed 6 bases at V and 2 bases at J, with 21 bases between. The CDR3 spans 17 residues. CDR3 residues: CASSPGHGNSATDTQYF. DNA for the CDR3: TGTGCCAGCAGCCCGGGACACGGGAACTCGGCCACAGATACGCAGTATTTT.

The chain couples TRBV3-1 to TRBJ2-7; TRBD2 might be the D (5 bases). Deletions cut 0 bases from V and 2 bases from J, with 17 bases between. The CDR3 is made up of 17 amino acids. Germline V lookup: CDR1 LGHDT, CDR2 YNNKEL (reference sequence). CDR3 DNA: TGTGCCAGCAGCCAAGAATTAGAGGGCGTCGGGACCTACGAGCAGTACTTC. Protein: CASSQELEGVGTYEQYF.

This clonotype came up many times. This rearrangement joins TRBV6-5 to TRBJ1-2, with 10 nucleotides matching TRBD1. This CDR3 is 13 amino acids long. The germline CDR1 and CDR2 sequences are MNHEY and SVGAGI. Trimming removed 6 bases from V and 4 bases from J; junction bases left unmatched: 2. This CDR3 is CASRWDRGYGYTF. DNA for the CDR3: TGTGCCAGCAGATGGGACAGGGGCTATGGCTACACCTTC.

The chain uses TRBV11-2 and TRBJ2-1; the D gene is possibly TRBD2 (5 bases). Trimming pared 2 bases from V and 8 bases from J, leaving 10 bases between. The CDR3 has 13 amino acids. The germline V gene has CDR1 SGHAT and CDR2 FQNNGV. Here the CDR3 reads CASSLLLAHEQFF. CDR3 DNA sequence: TGTGCCAGCAGCTTATTGCTAGCCCATGAGCAGTTCTTC.

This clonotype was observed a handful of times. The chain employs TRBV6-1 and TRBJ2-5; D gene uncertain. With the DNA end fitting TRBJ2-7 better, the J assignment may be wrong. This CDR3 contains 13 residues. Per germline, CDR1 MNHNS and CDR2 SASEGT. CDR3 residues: CASSVIDGREQYF. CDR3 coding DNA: TGTGCCAGCAGTGTTATCGACGGCCGCGAGCAGTACTTC.

The CDR3 coding sequence is TGTGCCAGCAGCCAAGGTCGAGGGGGAGCAGATACGCAGTATTTT. It specifies CASSQGRGGADTQYF. V gene TRBV3-1 combines with J gene TRBJ2-3, with D perhaps TRBD1 (6 bases). The CDR3 length is 15 residues. Germline V gene lookup returns CDR1 LGHDT and CDR2 YNNKEL (reference sequence). Trimming took off 1 base at V and 4 bases at J, with 12 bases between the two ends.

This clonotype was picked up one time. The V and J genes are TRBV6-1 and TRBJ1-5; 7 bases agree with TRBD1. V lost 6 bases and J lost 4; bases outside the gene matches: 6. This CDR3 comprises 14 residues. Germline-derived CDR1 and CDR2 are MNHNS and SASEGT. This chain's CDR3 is CASRTRDRNQPQHF. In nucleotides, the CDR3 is TGTGCCAGCAGGACCCGGGACAGAAATCAGCCCCAGCATTTT.

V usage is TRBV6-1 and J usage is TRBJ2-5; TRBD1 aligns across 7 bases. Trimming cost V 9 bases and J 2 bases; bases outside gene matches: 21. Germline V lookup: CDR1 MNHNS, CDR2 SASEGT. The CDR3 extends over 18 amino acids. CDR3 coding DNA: TGTGCCAGTGAAGCCATCCCGGGACAGTTTTCGGGTCAAGAGACCCAGTACTTC. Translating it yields CASEAIPGQFSGQETQYF.

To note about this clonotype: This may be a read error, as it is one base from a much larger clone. CDR3 bases: TGTGCCAGCAGTGAAGTTGCGGGAGCCCGTTATAGCACAGATACGCAGTATTTT. Protein: CASSEVAGARYSTDTQYF. The rearrangement joins TRBV25-1 to TRBJ2-3, with 7 bases that match TRBD2. The CDR3 covers 18 residues. V was pared by 2 bases and J by 0 bases, with 11 bases of the junction left unmatched. CDR1 is MGHDK, CDR2 SYGVNS, per germline.

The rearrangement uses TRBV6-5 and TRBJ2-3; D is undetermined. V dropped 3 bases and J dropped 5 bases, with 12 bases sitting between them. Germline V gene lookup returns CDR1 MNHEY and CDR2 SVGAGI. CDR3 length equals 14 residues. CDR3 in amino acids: CASSYRYLQDTQYF. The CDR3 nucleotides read TGTGCCAGCAGTTATAGGTACCTTCAAGATACGCAGTATTTT.

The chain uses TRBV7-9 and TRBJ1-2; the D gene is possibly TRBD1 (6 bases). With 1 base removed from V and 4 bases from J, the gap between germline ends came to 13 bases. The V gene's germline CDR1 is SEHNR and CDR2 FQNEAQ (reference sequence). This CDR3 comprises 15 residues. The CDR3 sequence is CASSLVPPRGYGYTF. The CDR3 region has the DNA TGTGCCAGCAGCTTAGTCCCCCCCAGGGGCTATGGCTACACCTTC.

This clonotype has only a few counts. The CDR3 bases are TGTGCCAGCAGCCAAATGATCGTAGATACGCAGTATTTT. Protein sequence: CASSQMIVDTQYF. The chain recombines TRBV14 with TRBJ2-3; D unresolved. V lost 2 bases and J 5 bases, leaving 8 bases between the germline ends. The CDR3 contains 13 residues. Germline V gives CDR1 SGHDN, CDR2 FVKESK.

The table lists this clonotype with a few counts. The CDR3 region has the DNA TGTGCCATCCGACAGGGTGGGACTGAAGCTTTCTTT. Residues: CAIRQGGTEAFF. V usage is TRBV10-3 and J usage is TRBJ1-1, with TRBD1 matching over 7 bases. The CDR3 is made up of 12 amino acids. The J segment lost 5 bases and the V segment lost 8 bases, leaving 5 bases of the junction unmatched. The germline V gene has CDR1 ENHRY and CDR2 SYGVKD.

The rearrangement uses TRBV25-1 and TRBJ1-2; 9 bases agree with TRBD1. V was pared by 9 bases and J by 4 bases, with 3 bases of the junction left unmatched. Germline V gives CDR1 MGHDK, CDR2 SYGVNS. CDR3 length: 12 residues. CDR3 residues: CASQTGGYGYTF. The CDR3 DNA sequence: TGTGCCAGTCAGACAGGGGGCTATGGCTACACCTTC.

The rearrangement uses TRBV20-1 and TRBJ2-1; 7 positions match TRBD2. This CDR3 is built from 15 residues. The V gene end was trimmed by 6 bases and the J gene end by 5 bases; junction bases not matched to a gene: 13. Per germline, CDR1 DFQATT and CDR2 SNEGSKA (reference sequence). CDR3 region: CSAYPTSEINNEQFF. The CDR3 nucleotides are TGCAGTGCGTACCCTACTAGCGAGATTAACAATGAGCAGTTCTTC.

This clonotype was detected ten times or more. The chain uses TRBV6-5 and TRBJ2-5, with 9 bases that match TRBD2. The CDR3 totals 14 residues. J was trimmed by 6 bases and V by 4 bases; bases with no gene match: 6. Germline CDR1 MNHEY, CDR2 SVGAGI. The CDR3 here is CASSFEREVKTQYF. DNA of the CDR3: TGTGCCAGCAGTTTTGAGCGGGAGGTCAAGACCCAGTACTTC.

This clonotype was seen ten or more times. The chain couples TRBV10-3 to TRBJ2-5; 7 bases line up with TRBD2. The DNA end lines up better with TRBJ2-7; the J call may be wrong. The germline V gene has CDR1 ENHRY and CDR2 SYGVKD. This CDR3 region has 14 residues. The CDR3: CAISTSVEVVEQYF. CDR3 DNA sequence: TGTGCCATCAGTACTAGCGTCGAGGTCGTCGAGCAGTACTTC.

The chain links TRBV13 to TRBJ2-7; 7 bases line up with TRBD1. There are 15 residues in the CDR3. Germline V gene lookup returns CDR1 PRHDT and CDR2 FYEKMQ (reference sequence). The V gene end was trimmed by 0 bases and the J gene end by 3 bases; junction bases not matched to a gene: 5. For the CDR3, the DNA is TGTGCCAGCAGCTTAGGTACGAGGGGGCTCTACGAGCAGTACTTC. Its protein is CASSLGTRGLYEQYF.

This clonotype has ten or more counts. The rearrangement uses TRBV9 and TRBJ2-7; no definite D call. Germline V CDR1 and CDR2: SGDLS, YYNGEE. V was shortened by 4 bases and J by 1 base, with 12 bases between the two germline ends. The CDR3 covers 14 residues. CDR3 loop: CASSPLGSSYEQYF. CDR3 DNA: TGTGCCAGCAGCCCCCTCGGCAGTTCCTACGAGCAGTACTTC.

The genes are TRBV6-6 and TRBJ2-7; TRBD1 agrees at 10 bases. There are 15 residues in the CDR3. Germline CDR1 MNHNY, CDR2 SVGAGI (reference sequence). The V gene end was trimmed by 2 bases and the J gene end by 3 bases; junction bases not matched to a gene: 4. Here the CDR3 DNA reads TGTGCCAGCAGTTACGGTAGGGACAGGGGCTACGAGCAGTACTTC. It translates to CASSYGRDRGYEQYF.

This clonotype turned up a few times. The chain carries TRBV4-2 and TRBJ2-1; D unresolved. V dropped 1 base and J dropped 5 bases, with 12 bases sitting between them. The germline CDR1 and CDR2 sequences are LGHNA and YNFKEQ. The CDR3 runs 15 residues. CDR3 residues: CASSQGAGGDNEQFF. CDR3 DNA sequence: TGTGCCAGCAGCCAAGGGGCTGGCGGAGACAATGAGCAGTTCTTC.

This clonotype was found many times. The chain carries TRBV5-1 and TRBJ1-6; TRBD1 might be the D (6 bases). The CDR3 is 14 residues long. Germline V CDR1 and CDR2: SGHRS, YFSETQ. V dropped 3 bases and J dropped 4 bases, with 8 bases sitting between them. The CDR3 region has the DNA TGCGCCAGCAGCTCACAGGGATATAATTCACCCCTCCACTTT. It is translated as CASSSQGYNSPLHF.

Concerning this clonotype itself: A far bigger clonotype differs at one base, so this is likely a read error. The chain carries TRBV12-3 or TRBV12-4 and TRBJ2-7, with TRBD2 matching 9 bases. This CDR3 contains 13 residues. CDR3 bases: TGTGCCAGCAGTCCAAGCGGGGGGTACGAGCAGTCCTTC. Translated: CASSPSGGYEQSF.

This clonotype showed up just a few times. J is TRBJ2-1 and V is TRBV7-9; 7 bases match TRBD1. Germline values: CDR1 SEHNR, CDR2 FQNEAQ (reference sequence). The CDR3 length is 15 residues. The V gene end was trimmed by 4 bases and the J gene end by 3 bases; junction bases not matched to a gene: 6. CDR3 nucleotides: TGTGCCAGCAGCTGGGGACAGAGAATCTACAATGAGCAGTTCTTC. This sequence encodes CASSWGQRIYNEQFF.

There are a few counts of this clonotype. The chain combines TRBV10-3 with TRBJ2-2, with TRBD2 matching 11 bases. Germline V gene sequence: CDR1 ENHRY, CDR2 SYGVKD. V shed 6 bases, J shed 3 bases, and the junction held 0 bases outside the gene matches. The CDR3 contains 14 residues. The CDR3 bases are TGTGCCATCAGACTAGCGGGGGACACCGGGGAGCTGTTTTTT. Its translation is CAIRLAGDTGELFF.

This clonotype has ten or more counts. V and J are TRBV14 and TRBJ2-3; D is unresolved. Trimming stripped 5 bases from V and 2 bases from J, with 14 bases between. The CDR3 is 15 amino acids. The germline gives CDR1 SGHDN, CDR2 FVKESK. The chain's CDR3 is CASSARLVPTDTQYF. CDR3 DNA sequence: TGTGCCAGCAGCGCACGTTTAGTCCCCACAGATACGCAGTATTTT.

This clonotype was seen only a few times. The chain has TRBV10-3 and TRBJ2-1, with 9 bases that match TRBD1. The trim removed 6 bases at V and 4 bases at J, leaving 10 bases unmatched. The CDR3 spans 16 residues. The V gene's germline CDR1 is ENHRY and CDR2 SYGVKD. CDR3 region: CAISPQDRGKYNEQFF. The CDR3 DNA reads TGTGCCATCAGCCCCCAGGACAGGGGAAAATACAATGAGCAGTTCTTC.